This TCR beta chain is drawn from a study of T cells in Graves' hyperthyroidism and ophthalmopathy. Study information: Peripheral blood samples were taken at initial diagnosis, prior to any treatment.

This clonotype was counted at least ten times. Hyperthyroidism, newly diagnosed and lasting under 2 months, affected patients aged 18 to 65. TCR beta CDR3 regions were amplified from RNA transcripts. The TCR CDR3 was amplified in a first-round RT-PCR using the HTBI primer set. Each CDR3 protein is one row after TCRdb ran MiXCR on the multiplex PCR reads. The sample yields hundreds of thousands of distinct CDR3 sequences, about 38% seen once. Germline loops: CDR1 SGHTA, CDR2 FQGTGA. With 2 bases removed from V and 11 bases from J, the gap between germline ends came to 12 bases. The CDR3 covers 13 residues.

Sequencing was performed on blood. This clonotype was sampled from a man between 18 and 35 years old with Graves' hyperthyroidism. The J gene is TRBJ2-2, the V gene TRBV7-3, with D possibly being TRBD1 (5 bases). Here the CDR3 DNA reads TGTGCCAGCAGCTTAGGGCGTCAGGGAGAGCTGTTTTTT. This sequence encodes CASSLGRQGELFF.